This T cell receptor beta chain was recovered during a study of chemoradiotherapy in HPV16-positive cancers. Overall study: A couple of HPV16-positive patients' cells yielded candidate HPV-specific clones and common motifs. Overall study findings and caveats: Only a couple of HPV16-positive patients supplied the functional HPV-specificity definition.

Of note for this clone: Its antigen is unknown.

The CDR3 has 14 residues. V gave up 5 bases and J gave up 7 bases; unmatched junction bases: 7. CDR1 LNHDA and CDR2 SQIVND come from the germline V gene (reference sequence). Profiled with immunoSEQ multiplex PCR; TCRdb holds only in-frame clones, not every one. The sample has roughly 12,000 clones, around 84% seen once. Sequenced material: blood, taken from a patient who underwent chemoradiotherapy. This receptor was identified in a human donor with HPV-associated anogenital cancer. The rearrangement joins TRBV19 to TRBJ2-1; 8 nucleotides line up with TRBD1. The CDR3 loop is CASSLQGERNEQFF. In DNA form, the CDR3 reads TGTGCCAGTAGTCTACAGGGGGAAAGGAATGAGCAGTTCTTC.